The 32 T cell receptor beta chains reported below all come from one sample, sequenced in a study of cytomegalovirus exposure and HLA in healthy donors. TCRdb's copy holds only in-frame clones and misses some; the assay was immunoSEQ multiplex PCR. The profile covers roughly 60,000 clones, with around 92% appearing a single time and about 1.2% taken by the ten largest. The sequenced sample was PBMCs. These receptors were collected from a woman between 18 and 30 years old in good health and CMV-seronegative.

This chain uses TRBV28 with TRBJ2-7, with TRBD2 matching 8 bases. The CDR3 is 15 amino acids. Trimming at V came to 6 bases and at J to 0 bases, leaving 7 bases not matched to a gene. Germline lookup yields CDR1 MDHEN and CDR2 SYDVKM. As DNA, the CDR3 is TGTGCCAGCAGGCCTAGCGGGCGCAACTCCTACGAGCAGTACTTC. This sequence encodes CASRPSGRNSYEQYF.

The genes are TRBV28 and TRBJ2-1; perhaps TRBD1 as D (5 bases). The CDR3 contains 15 residues. Germline CDR1 and CDR2: MDHEN and SYDVKM. Trimming left V 11 bases short and J 3 bases short, with 20 bases between. The CDR3 nucleotides read TGTGCCTCAGCTTTGGGGCGGTTCAACTACAATGAGCAGTTCTTC. It specifies CASALGRFNYNEQFF.

V and J are TRBV5-6 and TRBJ2-3, with 8 bases matching TRBD2. Germline lookup yields CDR1 SGHDT and CDR2 YYEEEE. The CDR3 contains 16 residues. V lost 4 bases, J lost 2 bases, and 9 bases stayed unmatched. The CDR3 nucleotides are TGTGCCAGCAGCCGGGGGGGGACCTCTACCACAGATACGCAGTATTTT. As protein: CASSRGGTSTTDTQYF.

The chain couples TRBV7-6 to TRBJ1-5; TRBD1 aligns across 7 bases. The CDR3 extends over 17 amino acids. V lost 2 bases and J lost 4; bases outside the gene matches: 11. Germline CDR1 SGHVS, CDR2 FNYEAQ. CDR3 residues: CASSLYGTAGANQPQHF. DNA of the CDR3: TGTGCCAGCAGCTTATATGGGACAGCCGGCGCAAATCAGCCCCAGCATTTT.

The chain is built from TRBV29-1 and TRBJ2-1; 9 bases agree with TRBD2. The CDR3 totals 18 residues. Per germline, CDR1 SQVTM and CDR2 ANQGSEA. CDR3 nucleotide sequence: TGCACCGCATTAGGGCGGGAGGGCCGAGGGGGCTCCTACAATGAGCAGTTCTTC. Translated: CTALGREGRGGSYNEQFF.

The chain couples TRBV28 to TRBJ1-3, with 9 bases lining up with TRBD1. The CDR3 sequence is 14 residues long. The V gene's germline CDR1 is MDHEN and CDR2 SYDVKM. J lost 1 base, V lost 9 bases, and 4 bases had no gene match. CDR3 nucleotide sequence: TGTGCCAGTAGACAGGGGGTTTCTGGAAACACCATATATTTT. Translating gives CASRQGVSGNTIYF.

This chain joins TRBV7-2 and TRBJ2-1; 8 bases align to TRBD2. CDR3 size: 19 residues. The V segment lost 0 bases and the J segment 5 bases; nucleotides outside the gene matches: 15. Germline V gives CDR1 SGHTA, CDR2 FQGNSA. The CDR3 reads CASSLALAGRLSLDNEQFF. The DNA of the CDR3 is TGTGCCAGCAGCTTAGCTTTAGCGGGGCGACTCTCTCTAGACAATGAGCAGTTCTTC.

The genes are TRBV2 and TRBJ1-2; D not resolved. Trimming removed 2 bases from V and 2 bases from J, with 12 bases in between. Germline CDR1 SNHLY, CDR2 FYNNEI. This CDR3 has 15 residues. The DNA for the CDR3 is TGTGCCAGCAGTGAAACCCGGCAGGCCAACTATGGCTACACCTTC. This sequence encodes CASSETRQANYGYTF.

The rearrangement uses TRBV28 and TRBJ2-1, with 7 bases fitting TRBD2. The CDR3 extends over 12 amino acids. Trimming at V came to 3 bases and at J to 7 bases, leaving 0 bases not matched to a gene. Germline assignment: CDR1 MDHEN and CDR2 SYDVKM. The CDR3 nucleotides read TGTGCCAGCAGTTTGGGGGGGAATGAGCAGTTCTTC. This encodes CASSLGGNEQFF.

The chain combines TRBV18 with TRBJ1-1; D remains unclear. CDR3 size: 16 residues. V dropped 0 bases and J dropped 1 base, with 12 bases sitting between them. Germline-derived CDR1 and CDR2 are KGHSH and LQKENI. In nucleotides, the CDR3 is TGTGCCAGCTCACCACCGAACTACGGTGGGAACACTGAAGCTTTCTTT. It yields the protein CASSPPNYGGNTEAFF.

The chain is built from TRBV14 and TRBJ1-1; no clear D gene. Germline CDR1 SGHDN, CDR2 FVKESK. CDR3 length: 12 amino acids. The ends were cut back, 3 bases at V and 6 bases at J, with 8 bases in the middle. The CDR3 DNA reads TGTGCCAGCAGCCAGTTATCCGCTGAAGCTTTCTTT. It yields the protein CASSQLSAEAFF.

The chain joins TRBV7-2 to TRBJ2-3; no definite D call. Germline V lookup: CDR1 SGHTA, CDR2 FQGNSA. The CDR3 totals 12 residues. The V end was cut by 3 bases, the J end by 4 bases, with 5 bases between. Here the CDR3 reads CASSFGSDTQYF. Written as DNA, the CDR3 is TGTGCCAGCAGCTTCGGGTCAGATACGCAGTATTTT.

This chain uses TRBV18 with TRBJ1-4, with a tentative D call TRBD1 (6 bases). V shed 5 bases and J shed 2 bases, with 24 bases lying between them. Per the germline V gene, CDR1 is KGHSH and CDR2 is LQKENI. This CDR3 is 19 amino acids long. The CDR3 region has the DNA TGTGCCAGCTCAATCCACCAAGGCCAACAGGGTGGGACTAATGAAAAACTGTTTTTT. Amino acids: CASSIHQGQQGGTNEKLFF.

The genes are TRBV4-1 and TRBJ2-1; weak D call: TRBD2 (5 bases). The CDR3 loop spans 14 amino acids. Germline CDR1 reads MGHRA; CDR2 reads YSYEKL. Trimming pared 1 base from V and 5 bases from J, leaving 9 bases between. The CDR3 DNA follows: TGCGCCAGCAGCCAAGTAGCGCCTGACAATGAGCAGTTCTTC. Encoded protein: CASSQVAPDNEQFF.

This rearrangement joins TRBV27 to TRBJ2-7, with 8 bases matching TRBD2. Per germline, CDR1 MNHEY and CDR2 SMNVEV (reference sequence). The CDR3 sequence is 15 residues long. Germline trimming cut 5 bases from V and 2 bases from J; bases unmatched to any gene: 8. In DNA, the CDR3 is TGTGCCAGCAGTACGGGGGGGCGGGGGCCCTACGAGCAGTACTTC. Protein: CASSTGGRGPYEQYF.

The rearrangement joins TRBV5-4 to TRBJ1-3, with 7 bases fitting TRBD1. CDR1 SGHNT and CDR2 YYREEE come from the germline V gene (reference sequence). After removal of 0 bases from V and 4 bases from J, the junction contained 10 bases not matched to a gene. There are 17 residues in the CDR3. CDR3 protein: CASSLGADRAFGNTIYF. CDR3 sequence (DNA): TGTGCCAGCAGCTTGGGGGCCGACAGGGCGTTCGGAAACACCATATATTTT.

The chain recombines TRBV6-5 with TRBJ1-4, with 10 bases fitting TRBD1. Germline V lookup: CDR1 MNHEY, CDR2 SVGAGI. Losses at the gene ends were 6 bases for V and 4 bases for J; bases not matched to a gene: 5. The CDR3 loop spans 15 amino acids. CDR3 sequence reads: CASSPTGGRNEKLFF. CDR3 DNA: TGTGCCAGCAGCCCGACAGGGGGCCGTAATGAAAAACTGTTTTTT.

The J gene is TRBJ2-1, the V gene TRBV19; possibly TRBD2 for D (6 bases). This CDR3 is 17 amino acids long. Looked up from germline, CDR1 is LNHDA and CDR2 is SQIVND (reference sequence). Trimming took off 8 bases at V and 0 bases at J, with 20 bases between the two ends. In DNA, the CDR3 is TGTGCCAGTCAGGTATCCTCCGGCGGGATCTCCTACAATGAGCAGTTCTTC. Translating it yields CASQVSSGGISYNEQFF.

The chain combines TRBV6-1 with TRBJ1-2; D uncertain. Germline V gene sequence: CDR1 MNHNS, CDR2 SASEGT. The V end was cut by 2 bases, the J end by 2 bases, with 9 bases between. The length of the CDR3 is 14 residues. Here the CDR3 DNA reads TGTGCCAGCAGTGAACCGCTCCTAAACTATGGCTACACCTTC. Amino acids: CASSEPLLNYGYTF.

This chain uses TRBV19 with TRBJ1-1; 7 nucleotides align to TRBD1. After removal of 10 bases from V and 2 bases from J, the junction contained 4 bases not matched to a gene. Germline CDR1 and CDR2: LNHDA and SQIVND (reference sequence). CDR3 size: 12 residues. CDR3 amino acids: CATRTGNTEAFF. CDR3 bases: TGTGCCACCCGGACAGGAAACACTGAAGCTTTCTTT.

The chain links TRBV12-5 to TRBJ2-1, with 8 nucleotides matching TRBD2. V lost 2 bases to trimming and J lost 3 bases; unmatched junction nucleotides: 3. Germline assignment: CDR1 LGHNT and CDR2 FRNRAP. This CDR3 is built from 15 residues. The CDR3: CASGLHRGGYNEQFF. The DNA for the CDR3 is TGTGCTAGTGGTTTGCATCGGGGGGGCTACAATGAGCAGTTCTTC.

The chain combines TRBV11-3 with TRBJ1-6; D is perhaps TRBD1 (5 bases). V shed 6 bases and J shed 10 bases, with 16 bases lying between them. There are 14 residues in the CDR3. From germline, CDR1 is SGHNT and CDR2 YENEEA. CDR3 DNA sequence: TGTGCCAGCAGAACGGGAGGGGCTGGCTCACCCCTCCACTTT. Protein product: CASRTGGAGSPLHF.

CDR3 sequence (DNA): TGTGCCAGCAGTCAAACAGCGGGGGTCGGCTACGAGCAGTACTTC. Translating it yields CASSQTAGVGYEQYF. V is TRBV6-6 and J is TRBJ2-7; 8 bases are a match to TRBD2. Germline CDR1 MNHNY, CDR2 SVGAGI (reference sequence). Losses at the gene ends were 5 bases for V and 3 bases for J; bases not matched to a gene: 9. This CDR3 comprises 15 residues.

The rearrangement uses TRBV12-5 and TRBJ2-7, with TRBD1 as a possible D gene (6 bases). Germline V gene sequence: CDR1 LGHNT, CDR2 FRNRAP. The V end was cut by 5 bases, the J end by 3 bases, with 17 bases between. The CDR3 is 15 amino acids. The CDR3 here is CASGPDSPLSYEQYF. The CDR3 DNA is TGTGCTAGTGGTCCGGACAGCCCCCTTAGCTACGAGCAGTACTTC.

V is TRBV4-2 and J is TRBJ1-5; no clear D. The CDR3 is 15 residues long. V was pared by 5 bases and J by 3 bases, with 14 bases between. Per the germline V gene, CDR1 is LGHNA and CDR2 is YNFKEQ. CDR3 coding DNA: TGTGCCAGCAGCGGAGGTTACGAGGCCAATCAGCCCCAGCATTTT. Protein: CASSGGYEANQPQHF.

The V gene is TRBV7-2, the J gene TRBJ2-5; 11 positions agree with TRBD2. With 2 bases clipped from V and 5 bases from J, the junction kept 13 bases outside the gene matches. Germline assignment: CDR1 SGHTA and CDR2 FQGNSA. The CDR3 loop spans 18 amino acids. CDR3 DNA: TGTGCCAGCAGCTTAAACGTACTAGCGGGAGTGGTTCGGGAGACCCAGTACTTC. It translates to CASSLNVLAGVVRETQYF. Drawing the rest from reference TRBV7-2 and TRBJ2-5, the complete variable domain is GAGVSQSPSNKVTEKGKDVELRCDPISGHTALYWYRQSLGQGLEFLIYFQGNSAPDKSGLPSDRFSAERTGGSVSTLTIQRTQQEDSAVYLCASSLNVLAGVVRETQYFGPGTRLLVL.

The chain is built from TRBV21-1 and TRBJ2-5; the table gives TRBD1 as D, unverified against the DNA. TRBV21-1 has pseudogene status. The CDR3 spans 14 residues. The CDR3 spells CASRKDSSQETQYF. DNA of the CDR3: TGTGCCAGCAGGAAGGACAGTAGCCAAGAGACCCAGTACTTC.

The V and J genes are TRBV6-1 and TRBJ2-5, with D tentatively TRBD2 (6 bases). Germline V CDR1 and CDR2: MNHNS, SASEGT. The ends were cut back, 5 bases at V and 1 base at J, with 14 bases in the middle. This CDR3 spans 15 amino acids. CDR3 protein: CASSPNPGGQETQYF. CDR3 DNA sequence: TGTGCCAGCAGTCCAAACCCCGGGGGCCAAGAGACCCAGTACTTC.

The rearrangement links TRBV30 to TRBJ2-7, with 10 bases that match TRBD1. Germline V gene sequence: CDR1 GTSNPN, CDR2 SVGIG (reference sequence). V shed 3 bases and J 2 bases; nucleotides not matched to a gene: 4. CDR3 length: 14 amino acids. The CDR3 region has the DNA TGTGCCTGGAGCCGCGGGACAGGGGCCTACGAGCAGTACTTC. It yields the protein CAWSRGTGAYEQYF.

This rearrangement joins TRBV4-3 to TRBJ1-1, with TRBD1 matching 7 bases. V lost 1 base to trimming and J lost 8 bases; unmatched junction nucleotides: 10. This CDR3 comprises 15 residues. CDR1 and CDR2 from the germline V gene are LGHNA and YSLEER. As DNA, the CDR3 is TGCGCCAGCAGCCAAGTCATAGGGGGCGGAGGGGAAGCTTTCTTT. Protein sequence: CASSQVIGGGGEAFF.

This clone was detected once. The chain recombines TRBV11-3 with TRBJ2-7; 9 bases match TRBD2. The germline V gene has CDR1 SGHNT and CDR2 YENEEA. The CDR3 totals 13 residues. V was clipped by 5 bases and J by 4 bases; unmatched bases: 3. DNA for the CDR3: TGTGCCAGCAGCCCCGGACTAGCGTACGAGCAGTACTTC. Residues: CASSPGLAYEQYF.

The rearrangement uses TRBV11-2 and TRBJ2-2; no clear D. This CDR3 spans 15 amino acids. The V end lost 1 base, the J end lost 5 bases, and 11 bases lay between the germline ends. Germline V lookup: CDR1 SGHAT, CDR2 FQNNGV. The CDR3 nucleotides read TGTGCCAGCAGCTTAGTAGGAGAAAGGACCGGGGAGCTGTTTTTT. Amino acid sequence: CASSLVGERTGELFF.